These 18 T cell receptor beta chains came from one sample sequenced in a study of a mutant IDH1 vaccine in newly diagnosed glioma. Sequencing was performed with immunoSEQ multiplex PCR; in TCRdb, only in-frame clones are kept and a portion is missing. The sample records about 68,000 clones, approximately 81% being singletons. Time point of the sample: week 35, safety follow-up. Each vaccine dose was 300 ug of mutant IDH1 20-mer peptide, with topical imiquimod. No antigen has been assigned to these receptors. This material consisted of PBMCs, taken from a glioma patient whose treatment included an IDH1 peptide vaccine. All receptors derive from a man aged 18 to 30 with glioma.

This chain joins TRBV6-5 and TRBJ2-6, with unresolved D. V lost 2 bases, J lost 4 bases, and 9 bases lay in between. CDR3 length equals 15 residues. Germline V lookup: CDR1 MNHEY, CDR2 SVGAGI. CDR3 nucleotide sequence: TGTGCCAGCAGTTACGGGGTGGGAGGGGCCAACGTCCTGACTTTC. Amino acid sequence: CASSYGVGGANVLTF.

The chain couples TRBV7-3 to TRBJ1-1; 10 nucleotides agree with TRBD1. From germline, CDR1 is SGHTA and CDR2 FQGTGA. Germline trimming cut 3 bases from V and 3 bases from J; bases unmatched to any gene: 1. The CDR3 is made up of 14 amino acids. The CDR3: CASSLGQGHTEAFF. The DNA for the CDR3 is TGTGCCAGCAGCTTGGGACAGGGGCACACTGAAGCTTTCTTT. The full variable domain, completed using reference TRBV7-3 and TRBJ1-1, is GAGVSQTPSNKVTEKGKYVELRCDPISGHTALYWYRQSLGQGPEFLIYFQGTGAADDSGLPNDRFFAVRPEGSVSTLKIQRTERGDSAVYLCASSLGQGHTEAFFGQGTRLTVV.

The J gene is TRBJ1-2, the V gene TRBV5-1; the D gene is possibly TRBD1 (6 bases). CDR1 is SGHRS, CDR2 YFSETQ, per germline. The CDR3 spans 17 residues. V was trimmed by 4 bases and J by 0 bases, leaving 19 bases between them. Here the CDR3 reads CASSLDGQKVSNYGYTF. CDR3 coding DNA: TGCGCCAGCAGCCTAGACGGACAGAAGGTTTCTAACTATGGCTACACCTTC.

The chain uses TRBV5-4 and TRBJ1-1; 7 bases fit TRBD1. Germline CDR1 and CDR2: SGHNT and YYREEE (reference sequence). The junction had 7 bases not matched to a gene; V was cut back by 4 bases and J by 4 bases. CDR3 length: 14 amino acids. Written as DNA, the CDR3 is TGTGCCAGCAGCGGGGCAGGGGGATTCACTGAAGCTTTCTTT. Its translation is CASSGAGGFTEAFF.

The gene calls are TRBV7-9 and TRBJ1-4; D is ambiguous. V was trimmed by 1 base and J by 13 bases, leaving 16 bases between them. The V gene's germline CDR1 is SEHNR and CDR2 FQNEAQ (reference sequence). CDR3 length equals 14 residues. For the CDR3, the DNA is TGTGCCAGCAGCTTAGACTTGGGTGTCGGGTCACTGTTTTTT. Encoded protein: CASSLDLGVGSLFF.

This chain links TRBV7-2 with TRBJ2-3; perhaps TRBD1 as D (6 bases). Germline CDR1 reads SGHTA; CDR2 reads FQGNSA. V was clipped by 4 bases and J by 2 bases, with 16 bases between them. The CDR3 loop spans 16 amino acids. The CDR3 is CASSSPWAGDTDTQYF. The CDR3 coding sequence is TGTGCCAGCAGCTCCCCTTGGGCAGGGGACACAGATACGCAGTATTTT.

The CDR3 reads CASSQEWRQPQHF. The CDR3, as DNA: TGCGCCAGCAGCCAAGAATGGCGCCAGCCCCAGCATTTT. The chain is built from TRBV4-1 and TRBJ1-5; no firm D call. Germline lookup yields CDR1 MGHRA and CDR2 YSYEKL. With 0 bases removed from V and 7 bases from J, the gap between germline ends came to 7 bases. The CDR3 sequence is 13 residues long.

The chain carries TRBV6-5 and TRBJ2-1; TRBD2 aligns across 10 bases. Trimming took 6 bases from V and 6 from J; bases not matched to a gene: 5. The germline gives CDR1 MNHEY, CDR2 SVGAGI. The CDR3 is 14 amino acids. The CDR3 bases are TGTGCCAGCAGCGGACTAGCGGAACTCAATGAGCAGTTCTTC. It yields the protein CASSGLAELNEQFF.

This clone appeared a single time. Here the CDR3 DNA reads TGTGCCAGCAGGCCGGGAGGGGCCGGGGAGCTGTTTTTT. As protein: CASRPGGAGELFF. The chain carries TRBV11-3 and TRBJ2-2; TRBD2 aligns across 8 bases. Per germline, CDR1 SGHNT and CDR2 YENEEA. The V segment lost 6 bases and the J segment 6 bases; nucleotides outside the gene matches: 3. This CDR3 is 13 amino acids long.

The chain employs TRBV10-3 and TRBJ2-2; TRBD2 matches at 11 bases. Germline lookup yields CDR1 ENHRY and CDR2 SYGVKD. Trimming took 0 bases from V and 2 from J; bases not matched to a gene: 17. The CDR3 has 22 amino acids. CDR3 region: CAISESIFPISRLAGNTGELFF. The CDR3 DNA reads as TGTGCCATCAGTGAGTCGATTTTTCCGATTTCAAGACTAGCGGGAAACACCGGGGAGCTGTTTTTT.

The V call is TRBV29-1, the J call TRBJ2-5, with 8 bases that match TRBD2. Germline lookup yields CDR1 SQVTM and CDR2 ANQGSEA. V gave up 4 bases and J gave up 4 bases; unmatched junction bases: 8. The CDR3 loop spans 14 amino acids. CDR3 amino acids: CSVAAGGYGETQYF. The CDR3, as DNA: TGCAGCGTTGCGGCGGGAGGATATGGAGAGACCCAGTACTTC.

The rearrangement joins TRBV25-1 to TRBJ1-2, with D possibly matching TRBD1 (5 bases). V was clipped by 0 bases and J by 2 bases, with 7 bases between them. Germline CDR1 is MGHDK and CDR2 is SYGVNS. CDR3 length: 14 amino acids. The CDR3 region is CASSEYDSNYGYTF. DNA for the CDR3: TGTGCCAGCAGTGAATATGACAGCAACTATGGCTACACCTTC.

The chain couples TRBV28 to TRBJ1-1, with D possibly TRBD1 on 5 matching bases. Trimming took 0 bases from V and 11 from J, leaving 10 bases between them. The germline V gene has CDR1 MDHEN and CDR2 SYDVKM. This CDR3 has 12 residues. In DNA, the CDR3 is TGTGCCAGCAGTTTATGGAGCTCAGGGGCTTTCTTT. It encodes CASSLWSSGAFF.

The rearrangement links TRBV4-3 to TRBJ1-5; possible D gene TRBD1, 5 bases. V gave up 3 bases and J gave up 6 bases, with 15 bases separating them. The CDR3 totals 15 residues. Germline loops: CDR1 LGHNA, CDR2 YSLEER. DNA for the CDR3: TGCGCCAGCAGCCAGGTTAACGGCGGGGGTCAGCCCCAGCATTTT. Amino acids: CASSQVNGGGQPQHF.

The chain recombines TRBV12-5 with TRBJ2-3; D ambiguous. The CDR3 totals 13 residues. Germline lookup yields CDR1 LGHNT and CDR2 FRNRAP. V was pared by 6 bases and J by 2 bases, with 9 bases between. The CDR3 DNA sequence: TGTGCTAGTGGAATGAGGCCCACAGATACGCAGTATTTT. Its protein product is CASGMRPTDTQYF.

The chain is built from TRBV29-1 and TRBJ2-1, with D tentatively TRBD1 (6 bases). Germline V gives CDR1 SQVTM, CDR2 ANQGSEA. This CDR3 contains 15 residues. Between the trimmed V and J ends, which lost 1 base and 0 bases, there was a span of 10 bases. CDR3 nucleotide sequence: TGCAGCGTTGAAGGGACAGCAAGCTCCTACAATGAGCAGTTCTTC. Its protein product is CSVEGTASSYNEQFF.

The V gene is TRBV7-2, the J gene TRBJ2-1; 12 positions agree with TRBD2. V was clipped by 7 bases and J by 10 bases; unmatched bases: 8. Germline CDR1 SGHTA, CDR2 FQGNSA. This CDR3 contains 14 residues. DNA of the CDR3: TGTGCCAGCAAGGGGTCTAGCGGGAGGGCGGAGCAGTTCTTC. Translated: CASKGSSGRAEQFF.

This sequence joins TRBV7-9 and TRBJ1-5; tentative D call: TRBD1 (5 bases). With 5 bases removed from V and 1 base from J, the gap between germline ends came to 9 bases. The CDR3 loop spans 14 amino acids. CDR1 and CDR2 (germline): SEHNR, FQNEAQ (reference sequence). CDR3 coding DNA: TGTGCCAGCAGCGGGGCGGGAAGCAATCAGCCCCAGCATTTT. It codes for CASSGAGSNQPQHF.